This entry lists 31 T cell receptor beta chains sequenced from one sample in a study of molecular identifiers for immune sequencing clone quantification. Each CDR3 protein gets one entry after TCRdb re-called the PCR reads with MiXCR. The top ten clones hold about 0.84% of a sample with some 580,000 distinct CDR3 sequences, roughly 27% of them seen once. The specimen was naive CD8+ T cells from blood, with Jurkat cell RNA spiked in. Subset indicated: FACS-sorted CD8+CD4-CCR7+CD45RA+ naive T cells. These receptors were taken from a human donor in good health. Some libraries in this study had Jurkat cell RNA spiked in.

This clonotype showed up many times. The chain employs TRBV12-3 or TRBV12-4 and TRBJ2-3; D could derive from TRBD1 or TRBD2 (5 bases each). The V end lost 5 bases, the J end lost 4 bases, and 19 bases lay between the germline ends. The length of the CDR3 is 16 residues. This CDR3 is CASSMLGVAGADTQYF. The CDR3 nucleotides are TGTGCCAGCAGTATGCTAGGGGTAGCCGGGGCAGATACGCAGTATTTT.

This clonotype turned up a few times. This chain connects TRBV7-9 to TRBJ1-4, with D perhaps matching TRBD1 (5 bases). V was cut by 5 bases and J by 11 bases, with 18 bases left in between. The CDR3 runs to 14 residues. Germline V lookup: CDR1 SEHNR, CDR2 FQNEAQ (reference sequence). CDR3 amino acids: CASSPPGTSVKLFF. The CDR3 DNA reads TGTGCCAGCAGCCCACCCGGGACGTCGGTTAAACTGTTTTTT.

This clonotype came up a few times. The V and J genes are TRBV2 and TRBJ2-5, with 9 bases lining up with TRBD2. Germline V gene data show CDR1 as SNHLY and CDR2 as FYNNEI. This CDR3 region has 17 residues. The junction had 10 bases not matched to a gene; V was cut back by 5 bases and J by 0 bases. The CDR3 spells CASSHHIPSGDQETQYF. The CDR3 DNA reads TGTGCCAGCAGTCATCATATCCCTAGCGGGGACCAAGAGACCCAGTACTTC.

This clonotype was seen ten or more times. The CDR3 DNA sequence: TGTGCCTGGAGCCCCTGGGGGGATCAGCCCCAGCATTTT. It is translated as CAWSPWGDQPQHF. The chain employs TRBV30 and TRBJ1-5, with D possibly TRBD1 on 5 matching bases. Germline V lookup: CDR1 GTSNPN, CDR2 SVGIG (reference sequence). Trimming removed 3 bases from V and 5 bases from J, with 11 bases in between. This CDR3 is built from 13 residues.

In its sample, this clonotype was seen many times. The chain combines TRBV7-2 with TRBJ2-7, with 8 bases fitting TRBD2. After removal of 3 bases from V and 2 bases from J, the junction contained 3 bases not matched to a gene. Germline V CDR1 and CDR2: SGHTA, FQGNSA. The CDR3 has 14 residues. The CDR3 DNA reads as TGTGCCAGCAGCTTCGGCGGGAGGACCTACGAGCAGTACTTC. Amino acids: CASSFGGRTYEQYF.

This clonotype appeared a few times. J is TRBJ1-1 and V is TRBV20-1, with 9 bases aligning to TRBD1. Trimming cost V 6 bases and J 4 bases; bases outside gene matches: 6. The germline V gene has CDR1 DFQATT and CDR2 SNEGSKA (reference sequence). The CDR3 length is 13 residues. For the CDR3, the DNA is TGCAGTGCCCCGGGACAGGGCCCCACTGAAGCTTTCTTT. Translation gives CSAPGQGPTEAFF.

This rearrangement joins TRBV3-1 to TRBJ2-7; D unclear. Germline V gene lookup returns CDR1 LGHDT and CDR2 YNNKEL (reference sequence). The CDR3 sequence is 14 residues long. V shed 0 bases and J shed 3 bases, with 9 bases lying between them. As DNA, the CDR3 is TGTGCCAGCAGCCAAGATAACGGCTTCTACGAGCAGTACTTC. Encoded protein: CASSQDNGFYEQYF.

The CDR3, as DNA: TGTGCCAGCAGCTTCCAGGGGCCGAACACCGGGGAGCTGTTTTTT. Its translation is CASSFQGPNTGELFF. The V call is TRBV13, the J call TRBJ2-2; perhaps TRBD1 as D (6 bases). Trimming left V 3 bases short and J 0 bases short, with 8 bases between. There are 15 residues in the CDR3. Germline lookup yields CDR1 PRHDT and CDR2 FYEKMQ (reference sequence).

V and J are TRBV6-5 and TRBJ1-6; D is unclear. V was clipped by 2 bases and J by 7 bases, with 12 bases between them. CDR1 is MNHEY and CDR2 is SVGAGI in the germline V gene. The length of the CDR3 is 15 residues. The chain's CDR3 is CASSYLWDENSPLHF. In DNA, the CDR3 is TGTGCCAGCAGTTACCTCTGGGATGAGAATTCACCCCTCCACTTT.

The V call is TRBV6-6, the J call TRBJ2-7, with D perhaps given as TRBD1 or TRBD2 (6 bases each). The CDR3 runs to 15 residues. V shed 6 bases and J shed 2 bases, with 17 bases lying between them. Germline CDR1 reads MNHNY; CDR2 reads SVGAGI (reference sequence). The CDR3 sequence is CASSPRRGEPYEQYF. CDR3 nucleotides: TGTGCCAGCAGCCCCCGGAGGGGGGAACCCTACGAGCAGTACTTC.

The chain employs TRBV7-9 and TRBJ2-7, with a tentative D call TRBD2 (6 bases). Germline V gene sequence: CDR1 SEHNR, CDR2 FQNEAQ (reference sequence). V was clipped by 5 bases and J by 6 bases, with 26 bases between them. The CDR3 runs 17 residues. CDR3 DNA: TGTGCCAGCAGCGAACGACCTCCCCCTCTAGCGAGAGGCGAGCAGTACTTC. This encodes CASSERPPPLARGEQYF.

The chain employs TRBV19 and TRBJ2-7; D perhaps matches TRBD2 (5 bases). The germline CDR1 and CDR2 sequences are LNHDA and SQIVND (reference sequence). The CDR3 loop spans 15 amino acids. V gave up 5 bases and J gave up 7 bases, with 21 bases separating them. The CDR3 reads CASSPSGGRDGEQYF. CDR3 nucleotide sequence: TGTGCCAGTAGTCCATCCGGAGGAAGAGACGGAGAGCAGTACTTC.

This clonotype was counted many times. This rearrangement joins TRBV7-9 to TRBJ2-7; possible D gene TRBD2, 5 bases. Germline CDR1 and CDR2: SEHNR and FQNEAQ (reference sequence). The V end lost 8 bases, the J end lost 3 bases, and 17 bases lay between the germline ends. The CDR3 spans 14 residues. CDR3 DNA sequence: TGTGCCAGCCATAGCGCGAGAAATGACTACGAGCAGTACTTC. The encoded protein is CASHSARNDYEQYF. Full variable domain (remainder filled in from reference TRBV7-9 and TRBJ2-7): DTGVSQNPRHKITKRGQNVTFRCDPISEHNRLYWYRQTLGQGPEFLTYFQNEAQLEKSRLLSDRFSAERPKGSFSTLEIQRTEQGDSAMYLCASHSARNDYEQYFGPGTRLTVT.

This clonotype was observed a few times. This chain joins TRBV2 and TRBJ2-7; D tentatively fits TRBD1 or TRBD2 (6 bases each). Trimming shortened V by 6 bases and J by 1 base, and 19 bases separated the two germline ends. CDR3 length: 16 amino acids. Germline V gives CDR1 SNHLY, CDR2 FYNNEI. The CDR3 protein is CASRDRAGTSSYEQYF. DNA of the CDR3: TGTGCCAGCAGAGATAGGGCGGGGACATCTTCCTACGAGCAGTACTTC.

The chain uses TRBV7-6 and TRBJ2-1; 13 nucleotides line up with TRBD2. J was trimmed by 8 bases and V by 5 bases; bases with no gene match: 12. CDR1 and CDR2 from the germline V gene are SGHVS and FNYEAQ. The CDR3 totals 17 residues. CDR3 sequence: CASSQILAGGPSDEQFF. The CDR3 DNA reads TGTGCCAGCAGCCAAATACTAGCGGGAGGGCCATCGGATGAGCAGTTCTTC.

About this clonotype itself: A much larger clone differs from this one at a single base, so this may be a read error. This likely comes from a read error, as the CDR3 has no conserved phenylalanine or tryptophan at its end. The chain carries TRBV3-1 and TRBJ2-3, with a possible D match to TRBD2 (5 bases). Per germline, CDR1 LGHDT and CDR2 YNNKEL (reference sequence). This CDR3 spans 13 amino acids. Deletions cut 6 bases from V and 7 bases from J, with 14 bases between. The CDR3 spells CASSPYPSNTQYL. The CDR3 nucleotides read TGTGCCAGCAGTCCCTACCCTAGCAATACGCAGTATCTT.

V gene TRBV7-2 combines with J gene TRBJ2-7, with D uncertain. In germline, CDR1 is SGHTA, CDR2 FQGNSA. The CDR3 consists of 15 residues. Trimming removed 1 base at V and 0 bases at J, with 10 bases between. The CDR3 region has the DNA TGTGCCAGCAGCTTAGTGCCAGAAACCTCCTACGAGCAGTACTTC. This codes for CASSLVPETSYEQYF.

A remark on this clonotype: A read error may account for a junction end that differs from germline. V usage is TRBV9 and J usage is TRBJ1-2; TRBD1 agrees at 11 bases. CDR1 is SGDLS and CDR2 is YYNGEE in the germline V gene. This CDR3 is built from 17 residues. The CDR3 bases are TGTGTCAGCAGCGGTGGACAGGGGGCGCAAACTAACTATGGCTACACCTTC. Residues: CVSSGGQGAQTNYGYTF.

The table lists this clonotype with many counts. The CDR3 spells CASSLLAVYEQYF. The CDR3 DNA sequence: TGTGCCAGCAGTCTTCTAGCGGTTTACGAGCAGTACTTC. The chain is built from TRBV12-3 or TRBV12-4 and TRBJ2-7, with TRBD2 matching 7 bases. The CDR3 runs to 13 residues. V gave up 5 bases and J gave up 4 bases; unmatched junction bases: 5.

In its sample, this clonotype was seen a few times. The chain carries TRBV20-1 and TRBJ2-2; D is unclear. CDR3 length: 13 amino acids. Trimming shortened V by 3 bases and J by 1 base, and 6 bases separated the two germline ends. Germline CDR1 reads DFQATT; CDR2 reads SNEGSKA (reference sequence). CDR3 nucleotides: TGCAGTGCTAGCCGTTTGAACACCGGGGAGCTGTTTTTT. It specifies CSASRLNTGELFF.

There are many counts of this clonotype. The chain is built from TRBV29-1 and TRBJ2-7; perhaps D is TRBD1 or TRBD2 (5 bases each). The CDR3 loop spans 14 amino acids. Trimming took 7 bases from V and 1 from J, leaving 17 bases between them. CDR1 and CDR2 (germline): SQVTM, ANQGSEA. The chain's CDR3 is CSARGAQGSYEQYF. The CDR3, as DNA: TGCAGCGCCCGGGGCGCGCAGGGTTCCTACGAGCAGTACTTC.

This clonotype has a single count. A much larger clone differs by one base, so this may be a read error. The chain has TRBV7-9 and TRBJ2-3, with 10 bases fitting TRBD2. Germline CDR1 and CDR2: SEHNR and FQNEAQ (reference sequence). The length of the CDR3 is 16 residues. CDR3 protein: CASSAVASGSSDAQYF. The CDR3 bases are TGTGCCAGCAGCGCAGTCGCTAGCGGGAGTTCAGATGCGCAGTATTTT.

In the case of this clonotype: This clone may be a read error of a much larger clone one base away. V and J are TRBV28 and TRBJ2-7; a weak D match, TRBD2 (5 bases). Per the germline V gene, CDR1 is MDHEN and CDR2 is SYDVKM. There are 14 residues in the CDR3. The DNA of the CDR3 is TGTGCCAGCAGTCATATCCCAGCCGACTACGCGCAGTACTTC. Its translation is CASSHIPADYAQYF.

This chain connects TRBV7-6 to TRBJ2-2; unclear D gene. This CDR3 is 17 amino acids long. Germline CDR1 and CDR2: SGHVS and FNYEAQ. V was clipped by 1 base and J by 4 bases, with 16 bases between them. CDR3: CASSLVITSAVTGELFF. The CDR3 DNA is TGTGCCAGCAGCTTAGTTATTACTTCTGCTGTCACCGGGGAGCTGTTTTTT.

The chain couples TRBV15 to TRBJ2-2; D is ambiguous. This CDR3 is built from 16 residues. CDR1 is LNHNV and CDR2 is YYDKDF in the germline V gene (reference sequence). Trimming pared 5 bases from V and 6 bases from J, leaving 19 bases between. The CDR3 region is CATSEAPGRAPGELFF. The DNA for the CDR3 is TGTGCCACCAGCGAGGCCCCTGGACGCGCCCCCGGGGAGCTGTTTTTT.

Ten or more counts support this clonotype. This rearrangement joins TRBV4-2 to TRBJ2-7; maybe TRBD1 (6 bases). This CDR3 is 14 amino acids long. The germline V gene has CDR1 LGHNA and CDR2 YNFKEQ. Trimming pared 1 base from V and 2 bases from J, leaving 9 bases between. DNA for the CDR3: TGTGCCAGCAGCCAAGTCCCAGGGGCCTACGAGCAGTACTTC. This gives the protein CASSQVPGAYEQYF.

Comments on this clonotype: At one boundary the junction diverges from the germline segment, which might be a read error. The chain is built from TRBV30 and TRBJ2-1, with D possibly being TRBD1 (6 bases). This CDR3 has 13 residues. The V gene's germline CDR1 is GTSNPN and CDR2 SVGIG (reference sequence). The CDR3 bases are TGTGCCTGGAGTGGGACAGCCTACAATGTGCAGTTCTTC. This codes for CAWSGTAYNVQFF.

Ten or more counts support this clonotype. The chain couples TRBV7-9 to TRBJ1-1; 7 bases agree with TRBD1. There are 13 residues in the CDR3. Germline loops: CDR1 SEHNR, CDR2 FQNEAQ (reference sequence). V dropped 8 bases and J dropped 1; count of bases not matched to a gene: 4. CDR3 coding DNA: TGTGCCAGCCTCGGGACAGAGAACACTGAAGCTTTCTTT. This codes for CASLGTENTEAFF.

This clonotype was observed a few times. The V gene is TRBV7-2, the J gene TRBJ2-7, with 13 bases fitting TRBD2. The junction had 8 bases not matched to a gene; V was cut back by 5 bases and J by 7 bases. The CDR3 runs 15 residues. From germline, CDR1 is SGHTA and CDR2 FQGNSA. The CDR3 nucleotides read TGTGCCAGCAGCCTCTGGACTAGCGGGGGAATGGAGCAGTACTTC. It yields the protein CASSLWTSGGMEQYF.

Concerning this clonotype: A single base separates this from a much larger clone, so it may be a read error. The rearrangement joins TRBV4-1 to TRBJ2-3, with D perhaps given as TRBD1 or TRBD2 (5 bases each). The CDR3 runs to 14 residues. V was cut by 4 bases and J by 4 bases, with 12 bases left in between. Germline V gene sequence: CDR1 MGHRA, CDR2 YSYEKL. The CDR3 loop reads CASSPTGPSDTQYF. CDR3 nucleotides: TGCGCCAGCAGCCCCACGGGGCCCTCAGATACGCAGTATTTT.

Note on this clonotype: The conserved phenylalanine or tryptophan normally closing the CDR3 is absent here, so this likely arose from a read error. The chain has TRBV28 and TRBJ1-4; the match to TRBD1 covers 9 bases. CDR1 and CDR2 from the germline V gene are MDHEN and SYDVKM. V gave up 5 bases and J gave up 6 bases; unmatched junction bases: 1. The CDR3 has 13 amino acids. Written as DNA, the CDR3 is TGTGCCAGCAGTACAGGGGGCGATGAAAAACTGTTTTCT. It encodes CASSTGGDEKLFS.